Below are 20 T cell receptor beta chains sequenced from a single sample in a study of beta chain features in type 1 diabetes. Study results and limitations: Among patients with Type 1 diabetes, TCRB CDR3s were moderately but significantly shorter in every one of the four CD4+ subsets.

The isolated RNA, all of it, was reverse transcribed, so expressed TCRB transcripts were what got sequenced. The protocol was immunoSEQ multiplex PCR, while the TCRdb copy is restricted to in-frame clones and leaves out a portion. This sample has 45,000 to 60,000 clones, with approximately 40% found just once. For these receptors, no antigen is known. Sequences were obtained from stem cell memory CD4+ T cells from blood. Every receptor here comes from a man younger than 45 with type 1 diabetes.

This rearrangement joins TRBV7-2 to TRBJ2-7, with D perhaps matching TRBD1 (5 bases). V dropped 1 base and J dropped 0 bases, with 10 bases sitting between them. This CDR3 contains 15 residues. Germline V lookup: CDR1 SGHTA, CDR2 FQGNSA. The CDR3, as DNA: TGTGCCAGCAGCTTAGTGGCAGGGCCCTCCTACGAGCAGTACTTC. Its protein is CASSLVAGPSYEQYF.

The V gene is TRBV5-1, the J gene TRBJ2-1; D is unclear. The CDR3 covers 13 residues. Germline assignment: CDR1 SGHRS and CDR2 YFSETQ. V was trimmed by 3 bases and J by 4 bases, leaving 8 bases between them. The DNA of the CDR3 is TGCGCCAGCAGCTGGCAAGCGTACAATGAGCAGTTCTTC. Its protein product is CASSWQAYNEQFF. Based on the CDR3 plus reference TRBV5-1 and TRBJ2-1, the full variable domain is KAGVTQTPRYLIKTRGQQVTLSCSPISGHRSVSWYQQTPGQGLQFLFEYFSETQRNKGNFPGRFSGRQFSNSRSEMNVSTLELGDSALYLCASSWQAYNEQFFGPGTRLTVL.

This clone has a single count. CDR3 DNA sequence: TGTGCCAGCAGTTACCCCAGACAGGGGGAAAAACTGTTTTTT. Translation: CASSYPRQGEKLFF. This rearrangement joins TRBV6-6 to TRBJ1-4; TRBD1 matches at 8 bases. This CDR3 contains 14 residues. V trimming: 2 bases; J trimming: 8 bases; junction bases outside the gene matches: 4. The germline V gene has CDR1 MNHNY and CDR2 SVGAGI (reference sequence).

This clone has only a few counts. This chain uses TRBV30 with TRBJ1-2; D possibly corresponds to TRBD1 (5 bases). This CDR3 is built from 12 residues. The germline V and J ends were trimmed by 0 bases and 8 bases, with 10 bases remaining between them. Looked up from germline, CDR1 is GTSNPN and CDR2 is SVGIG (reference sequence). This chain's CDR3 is CAWSVPGSGYTF. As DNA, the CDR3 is TGTGCCTGGAGTGTACCAGGGTCAGGCTACACCTTC.

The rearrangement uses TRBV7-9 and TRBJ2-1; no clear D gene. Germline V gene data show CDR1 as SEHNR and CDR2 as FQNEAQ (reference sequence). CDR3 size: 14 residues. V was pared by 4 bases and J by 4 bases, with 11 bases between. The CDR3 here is CASSSGLGYNEQFF. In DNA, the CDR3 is TGTGCCAGCAGCTCCGGGTTAGGATACAATGAGCAGTTCTTC.

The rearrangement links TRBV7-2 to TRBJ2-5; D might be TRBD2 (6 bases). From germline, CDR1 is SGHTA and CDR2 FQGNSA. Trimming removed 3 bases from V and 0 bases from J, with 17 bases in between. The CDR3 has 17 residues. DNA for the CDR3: TGTGCCAGCAGCTTCTTTGGGCTAGCGAAAAACCAAGAGACCCAGTACTTC. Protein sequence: CASSFFGLAKNQETQYF.

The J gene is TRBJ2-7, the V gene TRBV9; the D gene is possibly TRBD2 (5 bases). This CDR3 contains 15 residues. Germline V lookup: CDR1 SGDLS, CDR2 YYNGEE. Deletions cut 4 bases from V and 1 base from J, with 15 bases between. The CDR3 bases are TGTGCCAGCAGCATCAGCGGTGGAAATTCCTACGAGCAGTACTTC. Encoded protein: CASSISGGNSYEQYF.

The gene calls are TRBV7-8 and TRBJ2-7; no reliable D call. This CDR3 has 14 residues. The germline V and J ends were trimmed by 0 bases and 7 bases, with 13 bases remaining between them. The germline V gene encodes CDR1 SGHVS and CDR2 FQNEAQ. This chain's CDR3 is CASSLALTLSEQYF. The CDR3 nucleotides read TGTGCCAGCAGCTTAGCGCTGACTCTGTCAGAGCAGTACTTC.

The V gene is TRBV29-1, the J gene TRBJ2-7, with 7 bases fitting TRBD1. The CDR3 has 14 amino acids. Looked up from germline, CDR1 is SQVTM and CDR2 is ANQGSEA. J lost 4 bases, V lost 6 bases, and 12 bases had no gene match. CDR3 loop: CSVATGTVLYEQYF. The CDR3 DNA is TGCAGCGTGGCAACCGGGACAGTACTATACGAGCAGTACTTC.

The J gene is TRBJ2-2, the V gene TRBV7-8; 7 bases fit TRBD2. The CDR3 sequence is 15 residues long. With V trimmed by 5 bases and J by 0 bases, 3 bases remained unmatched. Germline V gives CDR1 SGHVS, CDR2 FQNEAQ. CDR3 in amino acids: CASSRGLTNTGELFF. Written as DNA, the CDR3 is TGTGCCAGCAGCAGGGGACTAACGAACACCGGGGAGCTGTTTTTT.

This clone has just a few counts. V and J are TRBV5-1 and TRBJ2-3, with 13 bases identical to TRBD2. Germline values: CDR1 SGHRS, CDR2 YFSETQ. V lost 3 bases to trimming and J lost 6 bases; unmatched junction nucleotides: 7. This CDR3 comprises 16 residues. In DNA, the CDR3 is TGCGCCAGCAGCTACGGACTAGCGGGGGATGGGGATACGCAGTATTTT. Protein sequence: CASSYGLAGDGDTQYF.

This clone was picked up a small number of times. Here the CDR3 DNA reads TGTGCCAGCAGCCCAGCTAGCGGGAGGTTAAATGAGCAGTTCTTC. Translating it yields CASSPASGRLNEQFF. This chain links TRBV27 with TRBJ2-1; 11 bases fit TRBD2. Germline trimming cut 6 bases from V and 7 bases from J; bases unmatched to any gene: 8. Germline CDR1 and CDR2: MNHEY and SMNVEV (reference sequence). This CDR3 region has 15 residues.

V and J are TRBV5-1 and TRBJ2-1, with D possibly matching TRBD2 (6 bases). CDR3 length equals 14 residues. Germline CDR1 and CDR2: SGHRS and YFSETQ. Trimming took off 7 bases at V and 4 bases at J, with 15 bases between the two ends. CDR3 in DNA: TGCGCCAGCTATCTTAGCGGCGCATACAATGAGCAGTTCTTC. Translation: CASYLSGAYNEQFF.

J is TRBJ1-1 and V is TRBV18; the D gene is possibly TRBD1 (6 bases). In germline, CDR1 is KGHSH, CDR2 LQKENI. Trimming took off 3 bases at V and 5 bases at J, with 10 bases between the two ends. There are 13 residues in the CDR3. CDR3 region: CASSPAGDTEAFF. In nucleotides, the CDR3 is TGTGCCAGCTCACCGGCAGGGGATACTGAAGCTTTCTTT.

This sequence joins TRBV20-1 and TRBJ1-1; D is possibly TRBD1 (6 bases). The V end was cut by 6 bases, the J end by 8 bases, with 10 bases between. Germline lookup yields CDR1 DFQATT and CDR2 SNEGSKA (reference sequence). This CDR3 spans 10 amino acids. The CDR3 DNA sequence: TGCAGTGCCGACAGGCTGGAAGCTTTCTTT. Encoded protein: CSADRLEAFF.

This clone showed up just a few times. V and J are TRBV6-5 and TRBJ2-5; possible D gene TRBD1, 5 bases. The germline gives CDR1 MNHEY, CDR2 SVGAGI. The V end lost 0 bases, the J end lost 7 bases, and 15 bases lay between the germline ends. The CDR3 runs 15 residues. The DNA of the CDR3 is TGTGCCAGCAGTTACTCGTCGACAGCAACAGGGACCCAGTACTTC. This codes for CASSYSSTATGTQYF.

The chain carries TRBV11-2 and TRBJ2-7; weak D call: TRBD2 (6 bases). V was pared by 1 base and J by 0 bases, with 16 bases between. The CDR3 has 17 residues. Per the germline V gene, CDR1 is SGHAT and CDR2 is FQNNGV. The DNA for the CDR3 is TGTGCCAGCAGCTTAGCGGGAGCTCAGCTTGCCTCCTACGAGCAGTACTTC. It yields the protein CASSLAGAQLASYEQYF.

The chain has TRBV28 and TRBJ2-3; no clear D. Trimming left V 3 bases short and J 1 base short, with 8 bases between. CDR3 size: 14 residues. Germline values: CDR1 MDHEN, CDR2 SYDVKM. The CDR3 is CASSFLVGTDTQYF. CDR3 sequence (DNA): TGTGCCAGCAGTTTCCTTGTTGGCACAGATACGCAGTATTTT.

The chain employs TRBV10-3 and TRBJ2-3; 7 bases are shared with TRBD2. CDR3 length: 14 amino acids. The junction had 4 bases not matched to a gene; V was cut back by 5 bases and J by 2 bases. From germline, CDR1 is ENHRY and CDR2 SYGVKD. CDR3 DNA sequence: TGTGCCATCAGTCTAGCGGTGTACACAGATACGCAGTATTTT. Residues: CAISLAVYTDTQYF.

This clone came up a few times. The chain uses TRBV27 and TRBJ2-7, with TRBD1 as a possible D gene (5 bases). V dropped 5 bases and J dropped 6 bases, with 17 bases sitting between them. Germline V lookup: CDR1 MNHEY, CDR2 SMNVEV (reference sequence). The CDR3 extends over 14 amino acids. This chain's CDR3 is CASSPQVTVSEQYF. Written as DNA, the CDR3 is TGTGCCAGCAGTCCACAGGTGACAGTCTCCGAGCAGTACTTC.